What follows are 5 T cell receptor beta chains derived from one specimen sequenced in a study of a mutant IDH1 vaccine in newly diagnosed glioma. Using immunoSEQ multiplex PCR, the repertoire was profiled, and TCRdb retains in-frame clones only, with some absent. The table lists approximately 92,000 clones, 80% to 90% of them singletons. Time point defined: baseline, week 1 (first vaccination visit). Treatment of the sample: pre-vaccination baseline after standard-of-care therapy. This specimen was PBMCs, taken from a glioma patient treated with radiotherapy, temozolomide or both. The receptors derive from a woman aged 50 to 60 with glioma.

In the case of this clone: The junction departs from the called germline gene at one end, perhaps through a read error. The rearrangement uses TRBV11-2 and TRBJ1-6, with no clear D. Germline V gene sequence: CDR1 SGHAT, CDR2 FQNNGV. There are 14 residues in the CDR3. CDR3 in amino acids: CASSLDGRSSPLHF. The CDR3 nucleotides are TGTGCCAGCAGCCTAGACGGAAGAAGTTCACCCCTCCACTTT.

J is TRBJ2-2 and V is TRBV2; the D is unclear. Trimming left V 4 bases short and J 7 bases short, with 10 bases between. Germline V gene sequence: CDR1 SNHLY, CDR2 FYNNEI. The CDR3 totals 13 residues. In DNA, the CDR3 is TGTGCCAGCAGTGTGGTGGCGAGCGGGGAGCTGTTTTTT. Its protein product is CASSVVASGELFF.

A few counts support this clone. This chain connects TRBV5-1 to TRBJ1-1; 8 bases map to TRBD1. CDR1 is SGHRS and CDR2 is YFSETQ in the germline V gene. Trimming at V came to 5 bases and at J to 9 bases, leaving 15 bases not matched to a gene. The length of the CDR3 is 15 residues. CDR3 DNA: TGCGCCAGCAGGCAATCGACAGGGGCCGGGTCCCAAGCTTTCTTT. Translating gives CASRQSTGAGSQAFF.

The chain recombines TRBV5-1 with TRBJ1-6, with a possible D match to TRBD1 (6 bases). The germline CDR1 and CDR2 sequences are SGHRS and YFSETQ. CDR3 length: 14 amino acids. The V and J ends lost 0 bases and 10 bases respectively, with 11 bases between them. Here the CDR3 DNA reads TGCGCCAGCAGCTTGGCACCCGGACAGTCACCCCTCCACTTT. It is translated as CASSLAPGQSPLHF.

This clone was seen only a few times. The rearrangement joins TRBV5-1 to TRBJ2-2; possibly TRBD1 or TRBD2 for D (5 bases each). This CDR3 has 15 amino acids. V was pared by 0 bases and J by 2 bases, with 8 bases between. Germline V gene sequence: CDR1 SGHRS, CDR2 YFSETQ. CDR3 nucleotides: TGCGCCAGCAGCTTGGCGGGGCCCAACACCGGGGAGCTGTTTTTT. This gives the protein CASSLAGPNTGELFF.